One sample yielded the 30 T cell receptor beta chains listed below, sequenced in a study of T cell responses to AZD1222 COVID-19 vaccine. The table came from immunoSEQ multiplex PCR; TCRdb's copy has only in-frame clones and leaves some out. This table has around 130,000 clones, 92% appearing once. Material: peripheral blood, obtained on day 0 of AZD1222 vaccination. The source of these receptors is an adult in good health.

J is TRBJ1-1 and V is TRBV7-3, with unresolved D. CDR1 and CDR2 from the germline V gene are SGHTA and FQGTGA. V lost 0 bases and J lost 1, with 9 bases in between. The CDR3 has 15 residues. The CDR3 bases are TGTGCCAGCAGCTTAACGTTAATACGGAACACTGAAGCTTTCTTT. Translated, it gives CASSLTLIRNTEAFF.

The CDR3 bases are TGTGCCAGCGGGGACGGGGGGGCGGTTAATACGCAGTATTTT. This codes for CASGDGGAVNTQYF. The genes are TRBV6-5 and TRBJ2-3, with 8 positions matching TRBD2. V was pared by 8 bases and J by 7 bases, with 11 bases of the junction left unmatched. This CDR3 has 14 amino acids. CDR1 is MNHEY and CDR2 is SVGAGI in the germline V gene.

The sample holds one count of this clone. The rearrangement links TRBV7-2 to TRBJ2-3, with TRBD2 matching over 12 bases. Germline values: CDR1 SGHTA, CDR2 FQGNSA. CDR3 size: 15 residues. With V trimmed by 4 bases and J by 6 bases, 5 bases remained unmatched. In DNA, the CDR3 is TGTGCCAGCAGCTCTGGACTAGCGGGACAGGATACGCAGTATTTT. This sequence encodes CASSSGLAGQDTQYF.

This chain links TRBV19 with TRBJ1-5; TRBD1 aligns across 8 bases. The CDR3 sequence is 17 residues long. Per the germline V gene, CDR1 is LNHDA and CDR2 is SQIVND (reference sequence). V shed 0 bases and J 5 bases; nucleotides not matched to a gene: 9. The DNA of the CDR3 is TGTGCCAGTAGTATAGATCCGCCTCGGGACAGGTATCAGCCCCAGCATTTT. Residues: CASSIDPPRDRYQPQHF.

The chain is built from TRBV11-3 and TRBJ2-1; D might be TRBD2 (6 bases). Germline V CDR1 and CDR2: SGHNT, YENEEA. Deletions cut 5 bases from V and 4 bases from J, with 15 bases between. This CDR3 region has 15 residues. DNA for the CDR3: TGTGCCAGCAGCCTCTGGGCTAGCGAGTACAATGAGCAGTTCTTC. It translates to CASSLWASEYNEQFF.

The V gene is TRBV5-1, the J gene TRBJ2-2; 10 nucleotides match TRBD2. This CDR3 has 18 amino acids. The V gene end was trimmed by 4 bases and the J gene end by 4 bases; junction bases not matched to a gene: 13. Germline CDR1 SGHRS, CDR2 YFSETQ. The CDR3 DNA follows: TGCGCCAGCAGCCAACGGCTAGCGGGGGTCATTAGCACCGGGGAGCTGTTTTTT. Its protein product is CASSQRLAGVISTGELFF.

The V and J genes are TRBV3-1 (or the pseudogene TRBV3-2) and TRBJ2-3, with D hard to call. Germline V lookup: CDR1 LGHDT, CDR2 YNNKEL (reference sequence). The CDR3 consists of 13 residues. With 1 base removed from V and 3 bases from J, the gap between germline ends came to 5 bases. CDR3 DNA: TGTGCCAGCAGCCAAGGTCTGACAGATACGCAGTATTTT. Protein sequence: CASSQGLTDTQYF.

This chain joins TRBV9 and TRBJ1-5, with 8 nucleotides matching TRBD1. The junction had 4 bases not matched to a gene; V was cut back by 3 bases and J by 2 bases. The CDR3 length is 15 residues. Germline V gene sequence: CDR1 SGDLS, CDR2 YYNGEE. CDR3 protein: CASSGRGQGNQPQHF. Written as DNA, the CDR3 is TGTGCCAGCAGCGGCAGGGGGCAGGGCAATCAGCCCCAGCATTTT.

The genes are TRBV2 and TRBJ2-7; D may be TRBD1 (6 bases). Trimming stripped 2 bases from V and 2 bases from J, with 10 bases between. Germline V gives CDR1 SNHLY, CDR2 FYNNEI. CDR3 size: 14 residues. In DNA, the CDR3 is TGTGCCAGCAGTGAAAGGCACAGGGCCTACGAGCAGTACGTC. Its protein product is CASSERHRAYEQYV.

The chain combines TRBV3-1 (or the pseudogene TRBV3-2) with TRBJ2-3; TRBD2 aligns across 11 bases. Germline trimming cut 4 bases from V and 7 bases from J; bases unmatched to any gene: 13. Germline CDR1 is LGHDT and CDR2 is YNNKEL (reference sequence). The CDR3 sequence is 17 residues long. Here the CDR3 DNA reads TGTGCCAGCAGCCGCAAACTAGGACTAGCGGGTCATTATACGCAGTATTTT. This gives the protein CASSRKLGLAGHYTQYF.

V usage is TRBV2 and J usage is TRBJ1-4; D is ambiguous. This CDR3 has 13 amino acids. The V gene lost 2 bases and the J gene lost 10 bases, with 11 bases spanning the gap. Germline assignment: CDR1 SNHLY and CDR2 FYNNEI. CDR3 in amino acids: CASSERTFGKLFF. CDR3 DNA: TGTGCCAGCAGTGAACGTACCTTCGGAAAACTGTTTTTT.

The J gene is TRBJ1-2, the V gene TRBV7-8; D gene unclear. V lost 1 base to trimming and J lost 1 base, with 7 bases between them. Germline CDR1 reads SGHVS; CDR2 reads FQNEAQ. The CDR3 totals 14 residues. For the CDR3, the DNA is TGTGCCAGCAGCTTAGGGCGGGTTAACTATGGCTACACCTTC. Translation gives CASSLGRVNYGYTF. Together with reference TRBV7-8 and TRBJ1-2, the CDR3 gives the full variable domain: GAGVSQSPRYKVAKRGQDVALRCDPISGHVSLFWYQQALGQGPEFLTYFQNEAQLDKSGLPSDRFFAERPEGSVSTLKIQRTQQEDSAVYLCASSLGRVNYGYTFGSGTRLTVV.

This rearrangement joins TRBV10-2 to TRBJ1-1; maybe TRBD1 (5 bases). The CDR3 extends over 13 amino acids. The V end lost 6 bases, the J end lost 0 bases, and 8 bases lay between the germline ends. Germline values: CDR1 WSHSY, CDR2 SAAADI. The CDR3, as DNA: TGCGCCAGCAGGGGACGGTTGAACACTGAAGCTTTCTTT. Translating it yields CASRGRLNTEAFF.

V is TRBV12-3 or TRBV12-4 and J is TRBJ2-5; D is perhaps TRBD1 (6 bases). This CDR3 is 13 amino acids long. Between the trimmed V and J ends, which lost 5 bases and 5 bases, there was a span of 12 bases. The CDR3 nucleotides read TGTGCCAGCAGTCCACAGGGACGTGAGACCCAGTACTTC. It yields the protein CASSPQGRETQYF.

The chain recombines TRBV5-8 with TRBJ1-5; D remains unclear. The CDR3 has 11 amino acids. Germline lookup yields CDR1 SGHTS and CDR2 YDEGEE. The germline V and J ends were trimmed by 6 bases and 6 bases, with 7 bases remaining between them. The CDR3 DNA reads as TGTGCCAGCACCCTCACTCAGCCCCAGCATTTT. Protein product: CASTLTQPQHF.

The J gene is TRBJ1-2, the V gene TRBV6-5, with unresolved D. The V end was cut by 6 bases, the J end by 2 bases, with 10 bases between. The CDR3 extends over 13 amino acids. CDR1 is MNHEY and CDR2 is SVGAGI in the germline V gene. The CDR3 spells CASREGFNYGYTF. In nucleotides, the CDR3 is TGTGCCAGCAGAGAGGGTTTCAACTATGGCTACACCTTC.

This chain links TRBV5-5 with TRBJ2-5; 7 bases are a match to TRBD2. This CDR3 is 13 amino acids long. Trimming took 4 bases from V and 2 from J; bases not matched to a gene: 2. Germline lookup yields CDR1 SGHKS and CDR2 YYEKEE (reference sequence). The CDR3 bases are TGTGCCAGCAGCCCGGGACTACAAGAGACCCAGTACTTC. Residues: CASSPGLQETQYF.

This clone was observed a single time. The rearrangement links TRBV7-9 to TRBJ1-4; TRBD1 is a possible D gene (5 bases). Trimming removed 5 bases from V and 0 bases from J, with 19 bases in between. The CDR3 covers 18 residues. Germline-derived CDR1 and CDR2 are SEHNR and FQNEAQ (reference sequence). CDR3 in DNA: TGTGCCAGCAGCCACCCCCGAGGGGTTGTCTCAACTAATGAAAAACTGTTTTTT. Translating gives CASSHPRGVVSTNEKLFF.

This chain links TRBV11-1 with TRBJ2-1, with 7 bases identical to TRBD1. Trimming removed 3 bases from V and 0 bases from J; junction bases left unmatched: 2. There are 15 residues in the CDR3. Germline lookup yields CDR1 SGHAT and CDR2 FQDESV (reference sequence). The CDR3 nucleotides are TGTGCCAGCAGCTTGGGACAGATCTCCTACAATGAGCAGTTCTTC. It specifies CASSLGQISYNEQFF.

Concerning this clone: At the DNA level, this CDR3 is encoded by other sequences in the same sample as well. The chain combines TRBV20-1 with TRBJ1-1; D not certain. The CDR3 is 10 amino acids. V lost 5 bases, J lost 1 base, and 2 bases lay in between. Germline V lookup: CDR1 DFQATT, CDR2 SNEGSKA (reference sequence). The DNA for the CDR3 is TGCAGTGCTGCGAACACTGAAGCTTTCTTT. Amino acid sequence: CSAANTEAFF.

This chain links TRBV7-3 with TRBJ2-7, with a possible D match to TRBD2 (6 bases). CDR3 length: 15 amino acids. Germline V lookup: CDR1 SGHTA, CDR2 FQGTGA. The V and J ends lost 4 bases and 2 bases respectively, with 15 bases between them. CDR3 nucleotide sequence: TGTGCCAGCAGCTGCCCGGGACTTGGGGCCTACGAGCAGTACGTC. Its translation: CASSCPGLGAYEQYV.

The chain carries TRBV11-3 and TRBJ2-5; 7 bases map to TRBD1. This CDR3 region has 17 residues. Germline CDR1 and CDR2: SGHNT and YENEEA. V trimming: 1 base; J trimming: 0 bases; junction bases outside the gene matches: 8. The CDR3 nucleotides are TGTGCCAGCAGCTTAGGCCTCGGACAGGCCAACCAAGAGACCCAGTACTTC. The encoded protein is CASSLGLGQANQETQYF.

The V call is TRBV21-1, the J call TRBJ1-5; the table's D call, TRBD1, has no DNA check behind it. TRBV21-1 is labeled a pseudogene. This CDR3 has 17 residues. The DNA of the CDR3 is TGTGCCAGCAGCAAAAGTCCGGGACAGGGCTTGGGGCAGCCCCAGCATTTT. Translated, it gives CASSKSPGQGLGQPQHF.

The CDR3 sequence: CASSILWGQETQYF. In nucleotides, the CDR3 is TGTGCCAGTAGTATCCTCTGGGGTCAAGAGACCCAGTACTTC. The chain combines TRBV19 with TRBJ2-5; D uncertain. The V end was cut by 3 bases, the J end by 2 bases, with 10 bases between. The V gene's germline CDR1 is LNHDA and CDR2 SQIVND (reference sequence). CDR3 length equals 14 residues.

The chain joins TRBV3-1 (or the pseudogene TRBV3-2) to TRBJ2-5; the D gene could be TRBD1 or TRBD2 (6 bases each). The CDR3 consists of 17 residues. Germline V CDR1 and CDR2: LGHDT, YNNKEL (reference sequence). Trimming took 1 base from V and 3 from J, leaving 18 bases between them. CDR3 protein: CASSQGKWGALKETQYF. CDR3 DNA sequence: TGTGCCAGCAGCCAAGGGAAATGGGGGGCGCTTAAAGAGACCCAGTACTTC.

This sequence joins TRBV5-8 and TRBJ1-3; 7 nucleotides agree with TRBD1. Looked up from germline, CDR1 is SGHTS and CDR2 is YDEGEE. CDR3 size: 14 residues. Trimming removed 3 bases from V and 4 bases from J; junction bases left unmatched: 4. The DNA of the CDR3 is TGTGCCAGCAGCTATGAGGGACAGGGAAACACCATATATTTT. Translating gives CASSYEGQGNTIYF.

This clone was seen only once. The chain links TRBV6-6 to TRBJ2-7; 8 bases line up with TRBD2. In germline, CDR1 is MNHNY, CDR2 SVGAGI (reference sequence). The CDR3 is 15 amino acids. The trim removed 2 bases at V and 7 bases at J, leaving 10 bases unmatched. CDR3 protein: CASSYELAGAGEQYV. The CDR3 DNA reads TGTGCCAGCAGTTACGAGCTAGCGGGTGCTGGAGAGCAGTACGTC.

This sequence joins TRBV5-6 and TRBJ1-1; D may be TRBD1 (6 bases). The ends were cut back, 2 bases at V and 8 bases at J, with 10 bases in the middle. The V gene's germline CDR1 is SGHDT and CDR2 YYEEEE. The CDR3 is 12 residues long. CDR3 bases: TGTGCCAGCAGCTTTAACAGGGCCGAAGCTTTCTTT. Its protein is CASSFNRAEAFF. Based on the CDR3 plus reference TRBV5-6 and TRBJ1-1, the full variable domain is DAGVTQSPTHLIKTRGQQVTLRCSPKSGHDTVSWYQQALGQGPQFIFQYYEEEERQRGNFPDRFSGHQFPNYSSELNVNALLLGDSALYLCASSFNRAEAFFGQGTRLTVV.

CDR3 DNA: TGCGCCAGCATGAGGACTCCACCTTCGGCTGAGCAGTTCTTC. Translated, it gives CASMRTPPSAEQFF. This chain uses TRBV5-1 with TRBJ2-1; a weak D match, TRBD2 (5 bases). The V end lost 6 bases, the J end lost 9 bases, and 19 bases lay between the germline ends. Germline CDR1 is SGHRS and CDR2 is YFSETQ. CDR3 length: 14 amino acids.

The V call is TRBV5-4, the J call TRBJ1-1; D is ambiguous. Per the germline V gene, CDR1 is SGHNT and CDR2 is YYREEE (reference sequence). V lost 0 bases and J lost 0, with 12 bases in between. This CDR3 spans 16 amino acids. The CDR3 DNA is TGTGCCAGCAGCTTGGATGCGGTGGGGATGAACACTGAAGCTTTCTTT. Its protein is CASSLDAVGMNTEAFF.